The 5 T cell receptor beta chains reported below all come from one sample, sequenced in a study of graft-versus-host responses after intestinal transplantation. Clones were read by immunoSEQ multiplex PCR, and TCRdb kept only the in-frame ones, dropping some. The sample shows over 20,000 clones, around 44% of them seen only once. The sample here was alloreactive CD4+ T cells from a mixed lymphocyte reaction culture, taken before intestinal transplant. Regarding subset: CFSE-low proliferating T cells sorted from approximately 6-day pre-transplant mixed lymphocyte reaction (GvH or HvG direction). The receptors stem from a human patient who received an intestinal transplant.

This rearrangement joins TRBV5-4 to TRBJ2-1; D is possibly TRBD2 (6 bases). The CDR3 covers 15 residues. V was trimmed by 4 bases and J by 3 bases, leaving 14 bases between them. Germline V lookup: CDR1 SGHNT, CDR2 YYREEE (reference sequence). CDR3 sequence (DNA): TGTGCCAGCAGCCCCCGGGGTAGCGGCTACAATGAGCAGTTCTTC. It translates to CASSPRGSGYNEQFF.

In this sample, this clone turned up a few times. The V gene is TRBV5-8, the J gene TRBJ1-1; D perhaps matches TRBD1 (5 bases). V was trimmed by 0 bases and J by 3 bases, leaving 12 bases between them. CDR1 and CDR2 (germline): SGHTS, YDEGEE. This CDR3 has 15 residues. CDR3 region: CASSLGPSRDTEAFF. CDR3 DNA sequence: TGTGCCAGCAGCTTGGGACCATCCAGGGACACTGAAGCTTTCTTT.

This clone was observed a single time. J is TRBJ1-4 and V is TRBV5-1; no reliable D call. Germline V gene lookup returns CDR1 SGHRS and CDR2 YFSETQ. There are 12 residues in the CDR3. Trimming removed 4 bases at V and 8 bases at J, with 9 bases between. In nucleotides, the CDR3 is TGCGCCAGCAGCCCCCTCGGGGAAAAACTGTTTTTT. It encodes CASSPLGEKLFF.

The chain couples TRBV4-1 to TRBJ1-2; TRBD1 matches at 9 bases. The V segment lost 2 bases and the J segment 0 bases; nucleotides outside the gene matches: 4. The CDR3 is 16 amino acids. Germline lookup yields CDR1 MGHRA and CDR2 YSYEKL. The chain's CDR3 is CASSQTQGAANYGYTF. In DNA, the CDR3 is TGCGCCAGCAGCCAAACACAGGGGGCCGCTAACTATGGCTACACCTTC.

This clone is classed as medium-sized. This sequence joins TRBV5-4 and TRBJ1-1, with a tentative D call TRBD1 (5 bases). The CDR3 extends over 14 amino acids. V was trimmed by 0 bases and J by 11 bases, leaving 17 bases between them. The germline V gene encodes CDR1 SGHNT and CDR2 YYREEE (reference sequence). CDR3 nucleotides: TGTGCCAGCAGCTTGGGACAGCCGGAACCACAGGCTTTCTTT. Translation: CASSLGQPEPQAFF. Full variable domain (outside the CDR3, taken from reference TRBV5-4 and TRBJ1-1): ETGVTQSPTHLIKTRGQQVTLRCSSQSGHNTVSWYQQALGQGPQFIFQYYREEENGRGNFPPRFSGLQFPNYSSELNVNALELDDSALYLCASSLGQPEPQAFFGQGTRLTVV.